One sample yielded the 22 T cell receptor beta chains listed below, sequenced in a study of control samples from healthy donors and cancer patients. The repertoire was sequenced with immunoSEQ multiplex PCR; TCRdb's copy has only in-frame clones and lacks some. Of 130,000 or so clones listed, more than 75% are singletons. Sample: blood. Receptors originate from a man in his sixties in good health.

This clone came up once. The CDR3 coding sequence is TGCGCCAGCAGCTTGGAAGCGGGACAGGGAACTGAAAAACTGTTTTTT. This encodes CASSLEAGQGTEKLFF. The V call is TRBV5-1, the J call TRBJ1-4; TRBD1 matches at 9 bases. J lost 7 bases, V lost 0 bases, and 7 bases had no gene match. The CDR3 extends over 16 amino acids. Germline CDR1 SGHRS, CDR2 YFSETQ.

This clone has only one observation. The chain joins TRBV4-3 to TRBJ2-3, with TRBD2 identical over 10 bases. In germline, CDR1 is LGHNA, CDR2 YSLEER. The CDR3 consists of 16 residues. V was pared by 3 bases and J by 1 base, with 4 bases of the junction left unmatched. Here the CDR3 reads CASSHTAGGRTDTQYF. In DNA, the CDR3 is TGCGCCAGCAGCCATACAGCGGGGGGGCGCACAGATACGCAGTATTTT.

This chain uses TRBV4-1 with TRBJ2-6; 12 bases map to TRBD1. This CDR3 is built from 19 residues. The V gene's germline CDR1 is MGHRA and CDR2 YSYEKL. J was trimmed by 0 bases and V by 0 bases; bases with no gene match: 3. CDR3 loop: CASSQESGQGASGANVLTF. The CDR3 DNA follows: TGCGCCAGCAGCCAAGAATCGGGACAGGGGGCCTCTGGGGCCAACGTCCTGACTTTC.

Remarks on this clone: Other DNA sequences from this sample encode an identical CDR3 as well. The chain has TRBV7-9 and TRBJ1-1; no firm D call. In germline, CDR1 is SEHNR, CDR2 FQNEAQ (reference sequence). The CDR3 extends over 13 amino acids. Trimming removed 5 bases at V and 1 base at J, with 8 bases between. The CDR3 loop reads CASSRTANTEAFF. The CDR3 DNA is TGTGCCAGCAGCCGGACCGCGAACACTGAAGCTTTCTTT.

This clone was recorded many times. The rearrangement joins TRBV19 to TRBJ1-2, with D hard to call. V dropped 3 bases and J dropped 7 bases, with 9 bases sitting between them. The CDR3 is 12 amino acids. Germline V gene data show CDR1 as LNHDA and CDR2 as SQIVND (reference sequence). CDR3 residues: CASSIMGVGYTF. The CDR3 DNA follows: TGTGCCAGTAGTATTATGGGAGTTGGCTACACCTTC.

The rearrangement links TRBV19 to TRBJ1-2, with TRBD1 matching over 9 bases. The CDR3 extends over 13 amino acids. The junction had 4 bases not matched to a gene; V was cut back by 3 bases and J by 8 bases. The germline V gene has CDR1 LNHDA and CDR2 SQIVND (reference sequence). The CDR3 protein is CASSMGQGKGYTF. CDR3 nucleotides: TGTGCCAGTAGTATGGGACAGGGAAAAGGCTACACCTTC.

The rearrangement links TRBV25-1 to TRBJ2-7; D is ambiguous. Trimming took off 8 bases at V and 3 bases at J, with 8 bases between the two ends. Germline V CDR1 and CDR2: MGHDK, SYGVNS. There are 11 residues in the CDR3. The CDR3 nucleotides read TGTGCCAGCGGTCGCGGCTACGAGCAGTACTTC. Encoded protein: CASGRGYEQYF.

CDR3 sequence: CASSMGQGALTEAFF. DNA of the CDR3: TGTGCCAGTAGTATGGGACAGGGGGCGCTCACTGAAGCTTTCTTT. This chain connects TRBV19 to TRBJ1-1; 12 bases are shared with TRBD1. V was clipped by 3 bases and J by 4 bases; unmatched bases: 3. The CDR3 length is 15 residues. Germline CDR1 reads LNHDA; CDR2 reads SQIVND (reference sequence).

The V and J genes are TRBV7-2 and TRBJ2-1, with a tentative D call TRBD1 (5 bases). Germline values: CDR1 SGHTA, CDR2 FQGNSA. This CDR3 is built from 17 residues. Trimming left V 1 base short and J 5 bases short, with 18 bases between. CDR3 in amino acids: CASSLVPTVKRDNEQFF. The CDR3 nucleotides are TGTGCCAGCAGCTTAGTCCCGACAGTTAAGCGAGACAATGAGCAGTTCTTC.

The chain carries TRBV5-5 and TRBJ1-1; a weak D match, TRBD1 (5 bases). In germline, CDR1 is SGHKS, CDR2 YYEKEE (reference sequence). Trimming removed 2 bases from V and 6 bases from J, with 17 bases in between. The CDR3 runs 15 residues. CDR3 bases: TGTGCCAGCAGCTTCGGGGACTTAGCGAGCTCTGAAGCTTTCTTT. Protein product: CASSFGDLASSEAFF.

The chain is built from TRBV6-5 and TRBJ1-1; 7 bases are shared with TRBD1. This CDR3 region has 14 residues. J gave up 5 bases and V 8 bases, and 11 bases lay outside the gene matches. Germline V gene data show CDR1 as MNHEY and CDR2 as SVGAGI. DNA of the CDR3: TGTGCCAGCTGGACAGGCACGAGCAGGACTGAAGCTTTCTTT. Translation gives CASWTGTSRTEAFF.

The chain has TRBV24-1 and TRBJ2-3, with 10 positions matching TRBD2. The length of the CDR3 is 17 residues. J was trimmed by 6 bases and V by 2 bases; bases with no gene match: 10. Germline lookup yields CDR1 KGHDR and CDR2 SFDVKD. The CDR3 DNA follows: TGTGCCACCAGTGATTACGGTAGCGGGGGGCGGGCCGATACGCAGTATTTT. This sequence encodes CATSDYGSGGRADTQYF.

CDR3 region: CASSEWSSGGADTQYF. The CDR3 nucleotides are TGTGCCAGCAGTGAGTGGTCTAGCGGGGGGGCAGATACGCAGTATTTT. The chain has TRBV2 and TRBJ2-3, with 12 bases that match TRBD2. From germline, CDR1 is SNHLY and CDR2 FYNNEI. V shed 3 bases and J 4 bases; nucleotides not matched to a gene: 5. This CDR3 is 16 amino acids long.

In nucleotides, the CDR3 is TGTGCCAGCAGTATCCGGGGACAGGGTAATTCACCCCTCCACTTT. Protein: CASSIRGQGNSPLHF. The rearrangement uses TRBV28 and TRBJ1-6, with TRBD1 matching 9 bases. The CDR3 has 15 residues. CDR1 MDHEN and CDR2 SYDVKM come from the germline V gene. V shed 5 bases, J shed 6 bases, and the junction held 5 bases outside the gene matches.

V usage is TRBV10-3 and J usage is TRBJ1-2; D is perhaps TRBD1 (5 bases). The germline V gene has CDR1 ENHRY and CDR2 SYGVKD. This CDR3 spans 15 amino acids. Trimming shortened V by 3 bases and J by 2 bases, and 13 bases separated the two germline ends. The CDR3 region has the DNA TGTGCCATCAGTGAACCAGGGAACCTAAACTATGGCTACACCTTC. This gives the protein CAISEPGNLNYGYTF.

A single count supports this clone. This chain connects TRBV23-1 to TRBJ1-2; D is uncertain. TRBV23-1 is identified as an open reading frame with a role that is uncertain. The CDR3 has 12 residues. Trimming removed 8 bases at V and 8 bases at J, with 15 bases between. CDR3 loop: CASRRWRRGYTF. As DNA, the CDR3 is TGCGCCAGCCGCCGTTGGCGGAGGGGCTACACCTTC.

The rearrangement links TRBV3-1 (or the pseudogene TRBV3-2) to TRBJ1-3; tentative D call: TRBD1 (5 bases). Germline CDR1 reads LGHDT; CDR2 reads YNNKEL (reference sequence). The CDR3 loop spans 13 amino acids. V was clipped by 0 bases and J by 10 bases, with 10 bases between them. Here the CDR3 reads CASSQDWGDTIYF. The CDR3, as DNA: TGTGCCAGCAGCCAAGATTGGGGGGATACCATATATTTT.

This clone has only a few counts. J is TRBJ1-2 and V is TRBV19; perhaps TRBD1 as D (6 bases). Germline V gene sequence: CDR1 LNHDA, CDR2 SQIVND (reference sequence). The V gene lost 7 bases and the J gene lost 2 bases, with 11 bases spanning the gap. The CDR3 loop spans 13 amino acids. The CDR3 is CASNPGANYGYTF. DNA for the CDR3: TGTGCCAGTAACCCAGGGGCCAACTATGGCTACACCTTC.

The chain combines TRBV25-1 with TRBJ2-3, with D unresolved. Germline CDR1 and CDR2: MGHDK and SYGVNS. The CDR3 is made up of 11 amino acids. The V end lost 4 bases, the J end lost 7 bases, and 6 bases lay between the germline ends. CDR3 bases: TGTGCCAGCAGTGCCGTGAATACGCAGTATTTT. Its translation is CASSAVNTQYF.

V gene TRBV7-9 combines with J gene TRBJ1-6; D is possibly TRBD1 (5 bases). Germline-derived CDR1 and CDR2 are SEHNR and FQNEAQ (reference sequence). The CDR3 extends over 15 amino acids. Trimming cost V 7 bases and J 5 bases, with 15 bases left between them. CDR3 bases: TGTGCCAGCACCCCAGGGCAGGCAAATAATTCACCCCTCCACTTT. Residues: CASTPGQANNSPLHF.

J is TRBJ2-3 and V is TRBV19; 7 bases match TRBD1. Per the germline V gene, CDR1 is LNHDA and CDR2 is SQIVND (reference sequence). This CDR3 has 16 amino acids. V dropped 2 bases and J dropped 7; count of bases not matched to a gene: 12. CDR3 bases: TGTGCCAGTAGTATACTCACAGGGGATCGTAAAAATACGCAGTATTTT. It yields the protein CASSILTGDRKNTQYF.

The chain has TRBV6-5 and TRBJ1-3; D unclear. This CDR3 spans 13 amino acids. Trimming pared 6 bases from V and 0 bases from J, leaving 6 bases between. The germline gives CDR1 MNHEY, CDR2 SVGAGI. CDR3 sequence: CASSAFSGNTIYF. CDR3 coding DNA: TGTGCCAGCAGCGCATTCTCTGGAAACACCATATATTTT.